Below, 29 T cell receptor beta chains from the same sample are listed, as sequenced in a study of blood T cell repertoires in COVID-19. Clones were sequenced by immunoSEQ multiplex PCR, and TCRdb holds only the in-frame ones, with some missing. The sample consists of around 310,000 clones, 89% of them appearing once. The specimen was PBMCs or T cells enriched from blood (not recorded which). The receptors were gathered from a woman aged 25 to 39 who had recovered from COVID-19.

The chain carries TRBV27 and TRBJ1-1; D gene uncertain. Germline values: CDR1 MNHEY, CDR2 SMNVEV (reference sequence). Deletions cut 3 bases from V and 1 base from J, with 15 bases between. The CDR3 has 16 amino acids. The CDR3 DNA reads as TGTGCCAGCAGTTTTGAGGGAAGGTTTGGGAACACTGAAGCTTTCTTT. Its protein is CASSFEGRFGNTEAFF.

CDR3 nucleotides: TGTGCCAGCAGTTTTCTGAGGGATGGCAATCAGCCCCAGCATTTT. Translation gives CASSFLRDGNQPQHF. This sequence joins TRBV6-2 or TRBV6-3 and TRBJ1-5, with no clear D. CDR1 MNHEY and CDR2 SVGEGT come from the germline V gene. Trimming left V 4 bases short and J 2 bases short, with 12 bases between. The CDR3 runs 15 residues.

This CDR3 reads CASSDTVNTEAFF. Written as DNA, the CDR3 is TGTGCCAGCAGTGATACAGTGAACACTGAAGCTTTCTTT. This chain links TRBV2 with TRBJ1-1; D unresolved. Germline CDR1 is SNHLY and CDR2 is FYNNEI. The CDR3 sequence is 13 residues long. Trimming took 3 bases from V and 0 from J, leaving 5 bases between them.

This chain connects TRBV4-1 to TRBJ2-7; 7 bases map to TRBD2. This CDR3 is built from 17 residues. Germline CDR1 MGHRA, CDR2 YSYEKL. After removal of 1 base from V and 0 bases from J, the junction contained 9 bases not matched to a gene. The CDR3 spells CASSQALILAISYEQYF. In nucleotides, the CDR3 is TGCGCCAGCAGCCAAGCCCTCATACTAGCGATCTCCTACGAGCAGTACTTC.

V and J are TRBV7-9 and TRBJ1-3, with D possibly being TRBD1 (5 bases). Germline V lookup: CDR1 SEHNR, CDR2 FQNEAQ (reference sequence). V was trimmed by 3 bases and J by 4 bases, leaving 7 bases between them. The CDR3 length is 13 residues. CDR3 sequence (DNA): TGTGCCAGCAGCTTGGGGCTAGGAAACACCATATATTTT. This codes for CASSLGLGNTIYF.

This clone was counted a single time. J is TRBJ2-7 and V is TRBV19; D remains unclear. CDR1 and CDR2 (germline): LNHDA, SQIVND (reference sequence). CDR3 size: 13 residues. Deletions cut 6 bases from V and 3 bases from J, with 12 bases between. The CDR3 sequence: CASRKVGGYEQYF. Written as DNA, the CDR3 is TGTGCCAGTAGGAAGGTTGGCGGCTACGAGCAGTACTTC.

V gene TRBV7-2 combines with J gene TRBJ2-1; a possible D gene is TRBD1 (5 bases). Trimming shortened V by 0 bases and J by 3 bases, and 15 bases separated the two germline ends. Looked up from germline, CDR1 is SGHTA and CDR2 is FQGNSA. This CDR3 contains 17 residues. The DNA for the CDR3 is TGTGCCAGCAGCTTAGCTAGGGGTAGACAAGGCTACAATGAGCAGTTCTTC. It yields the protein CASSLARGRQGYNEQFF.

The V and J genes are TRBV7-9 and TRBJ2-3, with D perhaps matching TRBD2 (7 bases). This CDR3 is 16 amino acids long. Trimming removed 4 bases at V and 2 bases at J, with 16 bases between. The germline V gene encodes CDR1 SEHNR and CDR2 FQNEAQ (reference sequence). The CDR3 coding sequence is TGTGCCAGCAGCTCCCGCGGGGGCGAGTCCACAGATACGCAGTATTTT. Its translation: CASSSRGGESTDTQYF.

The CDR3 bases are TGTGCCAGCAGGACGGGGGGATCCGCCTACGAGCAGTACTTC. Protein: CASRTGGSAYEQYF. This chain connects TRBV7-2 to TRBJ2-7, with 7 bases matching TRBD2. V dropped 6 bases and J dropped 2; count of bases not matched to a gene: 7. The CDR3 has 14 amino acids. Germline V CDR1 and CDR2: SGHTA, FQGNSA.

The chain links TRBV11-2 to TRBJ1-2, with D unclear. The CDR3 has 13 residues. With 3 bases removed from V and 7 bases from J, the gap between germline ends came to 12 bases. Per the germline V gene, CDR1 is SGHAT and CDR2 is FQNNGV. This CDR3 is CASSFGDSRGYTF. CDR3 DNA: TGTGCCAGCAGCTTCGGGGATTCACGTGGCTACACCTTC.

This chain connects TRBV14 to TRBJ1-1; 7 bases are a match to TRBD1. CDR1 is SGHDN and CDR2 is FVKESK in the germline V gene. The CDR3 length is 14 residues. The V gene end was trimmed by 2 bases and the J gene end by 7 bases; junction bases not matched to a gene: 7. The CDR3 DNA reads TGTGCCAGCAGCCAACTCGGAGACAGGGTTGAAGCTTTCTTT. Its translation: CASSQLGDRVEAFF.

This chain joins TRBV27 and TRBJ1-6; no clear D gene. CDR1 and CDR2 from the germline V gene are MNHEY and SMNVEV (reference sequence). V shed 6 bases and J shed 9 bases, with 15 bases lying between them. The CDR3 has 14 amino acids. The CDR3: CASSRQEVISPLHF. The CDR3 DNA sequence: TGTGCCAGCAGCCGCCAGGAGGTTATTTCACCCCTCCACTTT.

The V call is TRBV16, the J call TRBJ2-2; D call uncertain. The CDR3 contains 11 residues. Per the germline V gene, CDR1 is KGHSY and CDR2 is FQNENV. Trimming left V 4 bases short and J 7 bases short, with 4 bases between. CDR3 loop: CASSPYGELFF. The CDR3 coding sequence is TGTGCCAGCAGCCCTTACGGGGAGCTGTTTTTT. Using reference TRBV16 and TRBJ2-2 for the parts outside the CDR3, the full variable domain is GEEVAQTPKHLVRGEGQKAKLYCAPIKGHSYVFWYQQVLKNEFKFLISFQNENVFDETGMPKERFSAKCLPNSPCSLEIQATKLEDSAVYFCASSPYGELFFGEGSRLTVL.

The CDR3: CASSSGLAGHNEQYF. Written as DNA, the CDR3 is TGTGCCAGCAGTTCGGGACTAGCGGGACACAACGAGCAGTACTTC. This chain joins TRBV27 and TRBJ2-7; 13 bases fit TRBD2. The CDR3 contains 15 residues. Germline CDR1 MNHEY, CDR2 SMNVEV (reference sequence). Trimming at V came to 4 bases and at J to 5 bases, leaving 5 bases not matched to a gene.

The V call is TRBV7-9, the J call TRBJ1-1, with 8 bases matching TRBD1. From germline, CDR1 is SEHNR and CDR2 FQNEAQ (reference sequence). The ends lost 3 bases at V and 7 bases at J; junction bases unmatched: 7. This CDR3 is built from 14 residues. CDR3 loop: CASSFSGGDYEAFF. CDR3 DNA sequence: TGTGCCAGCAGCTTTTCAGGGGGCGACTATGAAGCTTTCTTT.

The chain links TRBV29-1 to TRBJ2-3; 8 bases align to TRBD2. The CDR3 consists of 14 residues. Germline assignment: CDR1 SQVTM and CDR2 ANQGSEA. J lost 3 bases, V lost 3 bases, and 5 bases had no gene match. CDR3 bases: TGCAGCGTTGAGGTAGCGGGACCAACAGATACGCAGTATTTT. It yields the protein CSVEVAGPTDTQYF.

The chain recombines TRBV6-5 with TRBJ2-1, with D possibly TRBD1 on 6 matching bases. Germline V gene lookup returns CDR1 MNHEY and CDR2 SVGAGI. The CDR3 is 16 residues long. V was trimmed by 1 base and J by 0 bases, leaving 10 bases between them. The CDR3 DNA follows: TGTGCCAGCAGTTACTTCCCAGGGGTCTCCTACAATGAGCAGTTCTTC. Amino acids: CASSYFPGVSYNEQFF.

The V gene is TRBV27, the J gene TRBJ2-7; possible D gene TRBD2, 6 bases. The germline CDR1 and CDR2 sequences are MNHEY and SMNVEV (reference sequence). The CDR3 is 21 amino acids. The germline V and J ends were trimmed by 0 bases and 2 bases, with 29 bases remaining between them. The CDR3 sequence: CASSLSEEGSGTIVDTYEQYF. As DNA, the CDR3 is TGTGCCAGCAGTTTATCCGAGGAGGGTTCCGGAACAATCGTGGATACCTACGAGCAGTACTTC.

The chain employs TRBV13 and TRBJ2-1; 14 bases fit TRBD2. Per the germline V gene, CDR1 is PRHDT and CDR2 is FYEKMQ (reference sequence). The CDR3 is made up of 19 amino acids. V shed 1 base and J 7 bases; nucleotides not matched to a gene: 12. The CDR3 DNA reads TGTGCCAGCAGCTTAGATCTTAACGTGGGGACTAGCGGGAGAAATGAGCAGTTCTTC. Translated, it gives CASSLDLNVGTSGRNEQFF. Together with reference TRBV13 and TRBJ2-1, the CDR3 gives the full variable domain: AAGVIQSPRHLIKEKRETATLKCYPIPRHDTVYWYQQGPGQDPQFLISFYEKMQSDKGSIPDRFSAQQFSDYHSELNMSSLELGDSALYFCASSLDLNVGTSGRNEQFFGPGTRLTVL.

CDR3 sequence reads: CASSQVWTGGSEEQFF. The DNA for the CDR3 is TGTGCCAGCAGCCAAGTGTGGACAGGGGGATCAGAAGAGCAGTTCTTC. The chain couples TRBV3-1 (or the pseudogene TRBV3-2) to TRBJ2-1, with 10 bases that match TRBD1. The CDR3 has 16 residues. Germline lookup yields CDR1 LGHDT and CDR2 YNNKEL (reference sequence). V trimming: 1 base; J trimming: 10 bases; junction bases outside the gene matches: 10.

This chain joins TRBV19 and TRBJ1-2; D is possibly TRBD1 (5 bases). The CDR3 loop spans 13 amino acids. V gave up 2 bases and J gave up 8 bases, with 12 bases separating them. Germline-derived CDR1 and CDR2 are LNHDA and SQIVND (reference sequence). CDR3: CASSIYPGGGYTF. CDR3 in DNA: TGTGCCAGTAGTATATATCCCGGGGGAGGCTACACCTTC.

This clone was seen once. The chain couples TRBV13 to TRBJ1-2, with D perhaps TRBD1 (5 bases). The germline V gene encodes CDR1 PRHDT and CDR2 FYEKMQ (reference sequence). V was cut by 4 bases and J by 0 bases, with 15 bases left in between. There are 16 residues in the CDR3. CDR3 nucleotides: TGTGCCAGCAGCTCAATTACGGGGGACGCTAACTATGGCTACACCTTC. It yields the protein CASSSITGDANYGYTF.

The CDR3 DNA sequence: TGTGCCAGCAAGAACGACAGAACTAACACTGAAGCTTTCTTT. Translating it yields CASKNDRTNTEAFF. The rearrangement joins TRBV7-3 to TRBJ1-1, with D possibly matching TRBD1 (5 bases). Trimming pared 7 bases from V and 2 bases from J, leaving 14 bases between. The CDR3 contains 14 residues. Germline lookup yields CDR1 SGHTA and CDR2 FQGTGA.

The chain joins TRBV28 to TRBJ2-3; 11 bases are shared with TRBD2. The CDR3 length is 18 residues. The V gene end was trimmed by 4 bases and the J gene end by 2 bases; junction bases not matched to a gene: 11. Germline loops: CDR1 MDHEN, CDR2 SYDVKM. CDR3: CASSSNGIAGGNTDTQYF. DNA for the CDR3: TGTGCCAGCAGTTCAAACGGCATAGCGGGAGGGAACACAGATACGCAGTATTTT.

CDR3 region: CASSLSPQARGYTF. The CDR3 DNA reads TGTGCCAGCAGCTTAAGTCCTCAAGCGAGAGGCTACACCTTC. The gene calls are TRBV7-3 and TRBJ1-2; D gene unclear. The CDR3 runs to 14 residues. Germline V gene sequence: CDR1 SGHTA, CDR2 FQGTGA. V was clipped by 1 base and J by 8 bases, with 14 bases between them.

The CDR3 coding sequence is TGCGCCAGCAGCCAAGACGCGCCCGGGGAGCTGTTTTTT. This gives the protein CASSQDAPGELFF. The chain is built from TRBV4-1 and TRBJ2-2; D unclear. Germline V gene lookup returns CDR1 MGHRA and CDR2 YSYEKL. Between the trimmed V and J ends, which lost 0 bases and 6 bases, there was a span of 5 bases. The CDR3 sequence is 13 residues long.

This chain joins TRBV27 and TRBJ2-2; D perhaps matches TRBD1 (5 bases). CDR3 length: 15 amino acids. The germline V and J ends were trimmed by 1 base and 7 bases, with 13 bases remaining between them. CDR1 MNHEY and CDR2 SMNVEV come from the germline V gene (reference sequence). The CDR3 loop reads CASSLFTGSFGELFF. Here the CDR3 DNA reads TGTGCCAGCAGTTTATTTACAGGTTCTTTCGGGGAGCTGTTTTTT.

The chain has TRBV28 and TRBJ1-2; TRBD1 aligns across 8 bases. Losses at the gene ends were 5 bases for V and 6 bases for J; bases not matched to a gene: 11. CDR3 length equals 15 residues. The germline gives CDR1 MDHEN, CDR2 SYDVKM. The CDR3 region has the DNA TGTGCCAGCAGTCGCCTGGACAGGGCAAGTGATGGCTACACCTTC. This translates into CASSRLDRASDGYTF.

V is TRBV5-5 and J is TRBJ1-4; no firm D call. V lost 4 bases and J lost 2, with 9 bases in between. This CDR3 comprises 14 residues. The germline V gene has CDR1 SGHKS and CDR2 YYEKEE (reference sequence). The DNA of the CDR3 is TGTGCCAGCAGCCCAACGGGGACTAATGAAAAACTGTTTTTT. Amino acid sequence: CASSPTGTNEKLFF.